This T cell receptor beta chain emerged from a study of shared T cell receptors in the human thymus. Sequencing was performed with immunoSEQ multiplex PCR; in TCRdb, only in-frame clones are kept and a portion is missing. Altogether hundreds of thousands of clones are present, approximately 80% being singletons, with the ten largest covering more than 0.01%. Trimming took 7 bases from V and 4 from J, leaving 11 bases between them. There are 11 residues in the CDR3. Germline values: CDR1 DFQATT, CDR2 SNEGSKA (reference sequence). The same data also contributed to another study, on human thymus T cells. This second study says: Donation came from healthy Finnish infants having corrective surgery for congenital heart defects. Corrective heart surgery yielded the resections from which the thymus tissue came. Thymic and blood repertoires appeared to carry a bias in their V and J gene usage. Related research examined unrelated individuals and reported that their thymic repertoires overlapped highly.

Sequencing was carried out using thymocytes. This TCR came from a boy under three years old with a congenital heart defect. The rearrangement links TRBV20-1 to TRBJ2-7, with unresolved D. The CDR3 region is CSGEVGYEQYF. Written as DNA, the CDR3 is TGCAGTGGAGAGGTTGGGTACGAGCAGTACTTC.